The 7 T cell receptor beta chains listed next were all sequenced from one sample in a study of cytomegalovirus exposure and HLA in healthy donors. PCR used 60 Vbeta primers and 13 Jbeta primers. Measured with immunoSEQ multiplex PCR; TCRdb has only the in-frame clones, and not every one. The sample yields around 150,000 clones, 65% to 75% seen once. Sequencing was done on a sample of PBMCs. The source of these receptors is a man aged 55-75 years in good health and CMV-seronegative.

The CDR3 here is CASSFDSQTNYGYTF. DNA of the CDR3: TGCGCCAGCAGCTTCGACAGTCAGACTAACTATGGCTACACCTTC. The chain joins TRBV5-1 to TRBJ1-2; possible D gene TRBD1, 5 bases. Trimming left V 2 bases short and J 0 bases short, with 11 bases between. Germline V lookup: CDR1 SGHRS, CDR2 YFSETQ. The CDR3 covers 15 residues.

This clone came up a few times. CDR3 loop: CASAPGTSGSYEQYF. Here the CDR3 DNA reads TGTGCCAGCGCTCCCGGGACTAGCGGGTCCTACGAGCAGTACTTC. This chain connects TRBV9 to TRBJ2-7; 12 nucleotides match TRBD2. V trimming: 7 bases; J trimming: 1 base; junction bases outside the gene matches: 6. Germline CDR1 reads SGDLS; CDR2 reads YYNGEE. The CDR3 has 15 amino acids.

The chain is built from TRBV7-9 and TRBJ2-3, with TRBD2 matching over 10 bases. The V gene end was trimmed by 1 base and the J gene end by 2 bases; junction bases not matched to a gene: 3. The V gene's germline CDR1 is SEHNR and CDR2 FQNEAQ (reference sequence). The CDR3 runs to 16 residues. The DNA of the CDR3 is TGTGCCAGCAGCTTAGAACTAGCGGGACCCACAGATACGCAGTATTTT. Protein product: CASSLELAGPTDTQYF.

This chain uses TRBV18 with TRBJ2-2; no clear D. This CDR3 region has 14 residues. Germline CDR1 is KGHSH and CDR2 is LQKENI. V lost 3 bases to trimming and J lost 1 base, with 6 bases between them. The CDR3: CASSPNRNTGELFF. The CDR3 DNA is TGTGCCAGCTCACCCAACAGGAACACCGGGGAGCTGTTTTTT.

The chain uses TRBV5-6 and TRBJ1-4, with 9 positions matching TRBD1. The CDR3 contains 14 residues. Germline CDR1 is SGHDT and CDR2 is YYEEEE. Germline trimming cut 2 bases from V and 7 bases from J; bases unmatched to any gene: 3. The chain's CDR3 is CASSLQGASEKLFF. The CDR3 coding sequence is TGTGCCAGCAGCTTACAGGGGGCAAGTGAAAAACTGTTTTTT.

This chain connects TRBV10-1 to TRBJ2-3; 12 positions match TRBD2. V gave up 0 bases and J gave up 4 bases; unmatched junction bases: 8. The CDR3 is 18 amino acids. Germline loops: CDR1 WNHNN, CDR2 SYGVQD (reference sequence). The CDR3, as DNA: TGCGCCAGCAGTGAGTCTCGGAGACTAGCGGGAGTCCCAGATACGCAGTATTTT. This codes for CASSESRRLAGVPDTQYF.

The V gene is TRBV5-1, the J gene TRBJ1-1; no definite D call. Germline lookup yields CDR1 SGHRS and CDR2 YFSETQ. V lost 5 bases and J lost 2, with 7 bases in between. This CDR3 is 12 amino acids long. CDR3 DNA: TGCGCCAGCAGTACGGGAAACACTGAAGCTTTCTTT. Protein product: CASSTGNTEAFF.